One and the same sample provided the 21 T cell receptor beta chains below, sequenced in a study of memory CD4+ T cells and cytomegalovirus serostatus. Single viable CD3+CD4+CD8-CD45RO+ cells were sorted as the memory CD4+ T cells. The repertoire was sequenced with immunoSEQ multiplex PCR; TCRdb's copy has only in-frame clones and lacks some. The data show some 58,000 clones, roughly three quarters seen once. Sequencing was carried out using memory CD4+ T cells from blood. The receptors shown here come from an adult in good health and CMV-seronegative.

The chain couples TRBV5-3 to TRBJ2-7; weak D call: TRBD1 (6 bases). TRBV5-3 is known as an ORF, though its function is uncertain. The ends were cut back, 5 bases at V and 5 bases at J, with 20 bases in the middle. The CDR3 is 15 residues long. The CDR3 region has the DNA TGTGCCAGAAGTTTTTCCCCGGGACACCGCAACGAGCAGTACTTC. Translation gives CARSFSPGHRNEQYF.

The CDR3 bases are TGTGCCAGCAGCCTAGGGCAGGGTGGGGCCTCTGGCAATCAGCCCCAGCATTTT. Its protein product is CASSLGQGGASGNQPQHF. The J gene is TRBJ1-5, the V gene TRBV7-2; possible D gene TRBD1, 5 bases. The CDR3 has 18 residues. Germline-derived CDR1 and CDR2 are SGHTA and FQGNSA. The V gene lost 5 bases and the J gene lost 2 bases, with 22 bases spanning the gap. Based on the CDR3 plus reference TRBV7-2 and TRBJ1-5, the full variable domain is GAGVSQSPSNKVTEKGKDVELRCDPISGHTALYWYRQSLGQGLEFLIYFQGNSAPDKSGLPSDRFSAERTGGSVSTLTIQRTQQEDSAVYLCASSLGQGGASGNQPQHFGDGTRLSIL.

The CDR3: CASRTQGAWGSYEQYF. CDR3 coding DNA: TGTGCCAGCAGAACCCAGGGGGCCTGGGGCTCCTACGAGCAGTACTTC. This chain connects TRBV28 to TRBJ2-7; the match to TRBD1 covers 8 bases. The CDR3 spans 16 residues. Germline CDR1 reads MDHEN; CDR2 reads SYDVKM. V was pared by 6 bases and J by 0 bases, with 10 bases of the junction left unmatched.

This chain uses TRBV7-2 with TRBJ1-2, with D maybe TRBD1 (6 bases). This CDR3 region has 13 residues. Trimming stripped 1 base from V and 6 bases from J, with 9 bases between. Germline CDR1 is SGHTA and CDR2 is FQGNSA. As DNA, the CDR3 is TGTGCCAGCAGCTTAGGACAGGAAAATGGCTACACCTTC. The encoded protein is CASSLGQENGYTF. The full variable domain, its missing parts supplied by reference TRBV7-2 and TRBJ1-2, is GAGVSQSPSNKVTEKGKDVELRCDPISGHTALYWYRQSLGQGLEFLIYFQGNSAPDKSGLPSDRFSAERTGGSVSTLTIQRTQQEDSAVYLCASSLGQENGYTFGSGTRLTVV.

This clone was counted once. V and J are TRBV11-2 and TRBJ1-1; D perhaps matches TRBD1 (5 bases). V was clipped by 1 base and J by 0 bases, with 9 bases between them. The CDR3 loop spans 15 amino acids. CDR1 is SGHAT and CDR2 is FQNNGV in the germline V gene. In DNA form, the CDR3 reads TGTGCCAGCAGCTTAGGACAGACCATGAACACTGAAGCTTTCTTT. As protein: CASSLGQTMNTEAFF. Full variable domain (rest looked up from reference TRBV11-2 and TRBJ1-1): EAGVAQSPRYKIIEKRQSVAFWCNPISGHATLYWYQQILGQGPKLLIQFQNNGVVDDSQLPKDRFSAERLKGVDSTLKIQPAKLEDSAVYLCASSLGQTMNTEAFFGQGTRLTVV.

V is TRBV2 and J is TRBJ2-5, with a weak D call TRBD1 (6 bases). V dropped 4 bases and J dropped 1 base, with 13 bases sitting between them. Germline values: CDR1 SNHLY, CDR2 FYNNEI. The CDR3 runs to 15 residues. The DNA of the CDR3 is TGTGCCAGCAGTGGGATGAGACAGGCCCAAGAGACCCAGTACTTC. The encoded protein is CASSGMRQAQETQYF.

The V call is TRBV27, the J call TRBJ2-5; D unresolved. The CDR3 contains 13 residues. With 5 bases removed from V and 2 bases from J, the gap between germline ends came to 9 bases. Germline CDR1 reads MNHEY; CDR2 reads SMNVEV (reference sequence). The CDR3 protein is CASSGVVQETQYF. For the CDR3, the DNA is TGTGCCAGCAGTGGTGTAGTTCAAGAGACCCAGTACTTC.

The rearrangement uses TRBV5-1 and TRBJ1-3; 8 positions agree with TRBD1. Germline CDR1 is SGHRS and CDR2 is YFSETQ. CDR3 size: 14 residues. The V segment lost 4 bases and the J segment 4 bases; nucleotides outside the gene matches: 4. The CDR3 DNA sequence: TGCGCCAGCAGCAACGGACAGGGAGGAAACACCATATATTTT. Translation gives CASSNGQGGNTIYF.

This clone has only a few counts. This chain uses TRBV19 with TRBJ2-3; possible D gene TRBD2, 5 bases. Per the germline V gene, CDR1 is LNHDA and CDR2 is SQIVND (reference sequence). CDR3 length: 14 amino acids. V was cut by 3 bases and J by 2 bases, with 9 bases left in between. CDR3 nucleotide sequence: TGTGCCAGTAGTATTACTAGGCTCACAGATACGCAGTATTTT. It translates to CASSITRLTDTQYF.

V is TRBV7-8 and J is TRBJ2-3, with TRBD2 identical over 9 bases. Germline lookup yields CDR1 SGHVS and CDR2 FQNEAQ. This CDR3 spans 15 amino acids. Unmatched junction bases numbered 10, after V lost 7 bases and J lost 5 bases. CDR3 in amino acids: CASTPGLAGGDTQYF. The CDR3 DNA reads TGTGCCAGCACCCCGGGACTAGCTGGGGGAGATACGCAGTATTTT.

The chain has TRBV5-1 and TRBJ2-3; the match to TRBD1 covers 7 bases. CDR1 is SGHRS and CDR2 is YFSETQ in the germline V gene. CDR3 length equals 13 residues. J was trimmed by 2 bases and V by 5 bases; bases with no gene match: 2. This CDR3 reads CASRGQITDTQYF. Written as DNA, the CDR3 is TGCGCCAGCAGGGGACAGATCACAGATACGCAGTATTTT.

The rearrangement links TRBV6-5 to TRBJ2-5, with 7 bases identical to TRBD1. Germline CDR1 and CDR2: MNHEY and SVGAGI. CDR3 length: 14 amino acids. Unmatched junction bases numbered 9, after V lost 6 bases and J lost 5 bases. In DNA, the CDR3 is TGTGCCAGCAGCTCGCGACAGGGAAAGGAGACCCAGTACTTC. Encoded protein: CASSSRQGKETQYF.

The J gene is TRBJ1-6, the V gene TRBV2, with unresolved D. V lost 6 bases to trimming and J lost 6 bases, with 15 bases between them. The CDR3 is 15 residues long. Germline lookup yields CDR1 SNHLY and CDR2 FYNNEI. The CDR3 loop is CASRAGGSSNSPLHF. CDR3 DNA: TGTGCCAGCAGGGCAGGAGGGTCATCTAATTCACCCCTCCACTTT.

The chain employs TRBV6-5 and TRBJ1-1; a weak D match, TRBD1 (5 bases). The CDR3 spans 12 residues. Germline V gene data show CDR1 as MNHEY and CDR2 as SVGAGI. Between the trimmed V and J ends, which lost 7 bases and 8 bases, there was a span of 14 bases. The CDR3 protein is CASTGGFSEAFF. CDR3 nucleotide sequence: TGTGCCAGCACCGGGGGGTTTTCCGAAGCTTTCTTT.

V usage is TRBV2 and J usage is TRBJ1-5, with D perhaps TRBD1 (5 bases). CDR3 length: 12 amino acids. V lost 6 bases, J lost 6 bases, and 9 bases lay in between. Germline CDR1 and CDR2: SNHLY and FYNNEI. The CDR3 reads CASSRVTQPQHF. CDR3 nucleotide sequence: TGTGCCAGCAGCAGGGTCACTCAGCCCCAGCATTTT.

J is TRBJ2-2 and V is TRBV4-2; 14 bases match TRBD2. V dropped 5 bases and J dropped 4; count of bases not matched to a gene: 6. The CDR3 runs to 17 residues. From germline, CDR1 is LGHNA and CDR2 YNFKEQ. The CDR3 nucleotides read TGTGCCAGCAGCGGCGGACTAGCGGGAGGTTTCACCGGGGAGCTGTTTTTT. The encoded protein is CASSGGLAGGFTGELFF.

The chain couples TRBV7-2 to TRBJ1-4, with a weak D call TRBD1 (5 bases). Germline lookup yields CDR1 SGHTA and CDR2 FQGNSA. This CDR3 contains 16 residues. Trimming left V 3 bases short and J 8 bases short, with 19 bases between. This CDR3 is CASSLGGTRLREKLFF. CDR3 nucleotides: TGTGCCAGCAGCTTGGGGGGAACCCGACTCCGGGAAAAACTGTTTTTT.

This chain connects TRBV5-1 to TRBJ1-3, with D unclear. The CDR3 contains 14 residues. V shed 5 bases and J shed 4 bases, with 13 bases lying between them. From germline, CDR1 is SGHRS and CDR2 YFSETQ. This CDR3 is CASSRTDGGNTIYF. The CDR3 DNA follows: TGCGCCAGCAGTAGAACGGACGGAGGAAACACCATATATTTT. The whole variable domain, filled in from reference TRBV5-1 and TRBJ1-3, reads KAGVTQTPRYLIKTRGQQVTLSCSPISGHRSVSWYQQTPGQGLQFLFEYFSETQRNKGNFPGRFSGRQFSNSRSEMNVSTLELGDSALYLCASSRTDGGNTIYFGEGSWLTVV.

V and J are TRBV30 and TRBJ1-1; 7 nucleotides line up with TRBD1. Germline V gene sequence: CDR1 GTSNPN, CDR2 SVGIG (reference sequence). The V gene end was trimmed by 6 bases and the J gene end by 2 bases; junction bases not matched to a gene: 12. The CDR3 extends over 15 amino acids. The CDR3 here is CACLNRGKINTEAFF. The CDR3 DNA reads TGTGCCTGTCTCAACAGGGGAAAGATTAACACTGAAGCTTTCTTT.

This rearrangement joins TRBV30 to TRBJ1-2; maybe TRBD1 (6 bases). Germline-derived CDR1 and CDR2 are GTSNPN and SVGIG (reference sequence). The CDR3 totals 14 residues. V lost 0 bases and J 0 bases, leaving 8 bases between the germline ends. The CDR3 region has the DNA TGTGCCTGGAGTGTACAGGGACCTAACTATGGCTACACCTTC. Translating it yields CAWSVQGPNYGYTF.

The V call is TRBV4-3, the J call TRBJ2-1, with D possibly matching TRBD2 (6 bases). V lost 0 bases, J lost 7 bases, and 13 bases lay in between. The CDR3 totals 15 residues. From germline, CDR1 is LGHNA and CDR2 YSLEER. For the CDR3, the DNA is TGCGCCAGCAGCCAAGAGACTAGAGGTTGGAATGAGCAGTTCTTC. Amino acids: CASSQETRGWNEQFF.